This T cell receptor (beta chain) was recorded in a study of OX40 agonist ivuxolimab in advanced cancers. Across the study: Treatment of patients was with ivuxolimab, an agonistic anti-OX40 (CD134) antibody. Every 2 weeks, patients received ivuxolimab intravenously, dosed at 0.01 to 10 mg/kg.

Regarding this clone: Antigen: not known.

Notes on the study in general: Relative to CD4+, CD8+ T cells held more expanded clones on average. Some patients without response likewise showed low normalized clonal expansion.

Germline V gene data show CDR1 as SGHNT and CDR2 as YYREEE (reference sequence). The CDR3 covers 13 residues. Trimming removed 5 bases at V and 6 bases at J, with 12 bases between. TCRdb's copy holds only in-frame clones and misses some; the assay was immunoSEQ multiplex PCR. This table holds more than 55,000 clones, 75% to 95% found once. This clonotype originated in an adult with an advanced solid tumor such as melanoma, head and neck, liver or kidney cancer. The chain is built from TRBV5-4 and TRBJ2-1, with TRBD1 as a possible D gene (6 bases). The sequencing used CD4+ or CD8+ T cells sorted from blood, collected in a trial of the OX40 agonist ivuxolimab. The CDR3, as DNA: TGTGCCAGCAGGCTTATGGACAGCAATGAGCAGTTCTTC. This encodes CASRLMDSNEQFF. Drawing the rest from reference TRBV5-4 and TRBJ2-1, the complete variable domain is ETGVTQSPTHLIKTRGQQVTLRCSSQSGHNTVSWYQQALGQGPQFIFQYYREEENGRGNFPPRFSGLQFPNYSSELNVNALELDDSALYLCASRLMDSNEQFFGPGTRLTVL.